This TCR beta chain is from a study of Ad26.COV2.S vaccination and SARS-CoV-2 variants. Turning to the study itself: Ad26.COV2.S given intramuscularly, once or twice 56 days apart.

Only in-frame clones appear in the TCRdb table, and some are missing; sequencing was by immunoSEQ multiplex PCR. The data hold about 350,000 clones, with 70% to 90% observed a single time. Treatment given: roughly 20 received Ad26.COV2.S at low or high dose, single or two shots; several received placebo; per-sample allocation not given. Repertoires come from day 63 after the first vaccine or placebo injection. Vaccination used an Ad26 vector expressing Wuhan-strain SARS-CoV-2 spike. Regarding the study as a whole: Participants in the vaccine arm had higher spike-specific TCR breadth; placebo recipients had lower.

Germline assignment: CDR1 SGHKS and CDR2 YYEKEE (reference sequence). The length of the CDR3 is 16 residues. V lost 0 bases and J lost 4, with 16 bases in between. About this clone itself: What it binds is unknown.

Here the sequenced sample was peripheral blood, taken in a trial of Ad26.COV2.S vaccine versus placebo. The receptor was derived from a person aged 18-65 years who received the Ad26.COV2.S COVID-19 vaccine or a placebo. The gene calls are TRBV5-5 and TRBJ2-5; D uncertain. The CDR3 sequence: CASSLEWTAPGETQYF. The CDR3 nucleotides read TGTGCCAGCAGCTTGGAATGGACGGCACCCGGAGAGACCCAGTACTTC.